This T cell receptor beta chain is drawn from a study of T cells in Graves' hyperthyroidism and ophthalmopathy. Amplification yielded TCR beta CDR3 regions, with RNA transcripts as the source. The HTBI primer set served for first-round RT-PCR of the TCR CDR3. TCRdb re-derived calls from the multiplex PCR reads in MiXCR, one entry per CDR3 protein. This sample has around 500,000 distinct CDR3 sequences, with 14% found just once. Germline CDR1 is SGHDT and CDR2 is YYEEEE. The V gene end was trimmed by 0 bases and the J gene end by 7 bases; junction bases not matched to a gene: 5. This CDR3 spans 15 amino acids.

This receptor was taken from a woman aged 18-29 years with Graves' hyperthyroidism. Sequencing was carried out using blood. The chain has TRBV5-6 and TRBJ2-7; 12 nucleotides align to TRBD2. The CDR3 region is CASSLVLAGGWEQYF. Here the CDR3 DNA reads TGTGCCAGCAGCTTGGTACTAGCGGGAGGCTGGGAGCAGTACTTC.